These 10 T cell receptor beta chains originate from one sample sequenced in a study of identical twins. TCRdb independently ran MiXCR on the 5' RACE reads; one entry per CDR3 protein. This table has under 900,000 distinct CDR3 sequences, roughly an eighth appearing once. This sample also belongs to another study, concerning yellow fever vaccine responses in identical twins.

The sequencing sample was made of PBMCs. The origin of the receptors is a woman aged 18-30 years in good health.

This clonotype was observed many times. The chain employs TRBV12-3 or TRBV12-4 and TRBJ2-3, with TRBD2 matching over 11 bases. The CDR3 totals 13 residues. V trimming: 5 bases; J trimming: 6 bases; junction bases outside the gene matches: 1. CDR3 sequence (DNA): TGTGCCAGCAGTGGACTAGCGGGTGATACGCAGTATTTT. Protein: CASSGLAGDTQYF.

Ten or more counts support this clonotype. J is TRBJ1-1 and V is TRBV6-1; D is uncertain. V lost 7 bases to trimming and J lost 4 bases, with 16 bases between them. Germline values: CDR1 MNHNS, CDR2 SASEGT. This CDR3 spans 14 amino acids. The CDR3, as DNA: TGTGCCAGCATAAAAGGATCTGGGAGCACTGAAGCTTTCTTT. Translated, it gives CASIKGSGSTEAFF.

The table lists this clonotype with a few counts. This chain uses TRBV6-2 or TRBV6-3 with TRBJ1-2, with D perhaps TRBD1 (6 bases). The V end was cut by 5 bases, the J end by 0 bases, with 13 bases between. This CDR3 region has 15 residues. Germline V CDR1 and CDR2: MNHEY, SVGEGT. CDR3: CASSTRQETNYGYTF. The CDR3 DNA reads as TGTGCCAGCAGTACGCGACAGGAAACTAACTATGGCTACACCTTC.

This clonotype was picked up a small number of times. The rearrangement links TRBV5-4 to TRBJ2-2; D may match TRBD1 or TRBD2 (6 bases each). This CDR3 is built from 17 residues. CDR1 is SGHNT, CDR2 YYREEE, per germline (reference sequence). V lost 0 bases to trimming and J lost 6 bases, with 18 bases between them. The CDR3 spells CASSLGGGTLAPGELFF. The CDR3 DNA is TGTGCCAGCAGCTTGGGAGGGGGGACACTCGCACCCGGGGAGCTGTTTTTT.

The CDR3 DNA reads as TGTGCCAGCAGTCTTCCCCCCAGTGAAGCTTTCTTT. Translating it yields CASSLPPSEAFF. The chain is built from TRBV28 and TRBJ1-1, with no clear D. CDR3 length: 12 residues. Germline loops: CDR1 MDHEN, CDR2 SYDVKM. V gave up 5 bases and J gave up 7 bases, with 11 bases separating them.

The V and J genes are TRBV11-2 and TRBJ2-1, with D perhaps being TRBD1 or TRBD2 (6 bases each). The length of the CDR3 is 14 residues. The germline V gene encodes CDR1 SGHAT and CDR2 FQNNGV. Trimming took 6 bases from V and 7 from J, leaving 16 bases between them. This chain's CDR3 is CASREGGLINEQFF. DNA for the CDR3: TGTGCCAGCAGAGAGGGGGGCCTCATAAATGAGCAGTTCTTC.

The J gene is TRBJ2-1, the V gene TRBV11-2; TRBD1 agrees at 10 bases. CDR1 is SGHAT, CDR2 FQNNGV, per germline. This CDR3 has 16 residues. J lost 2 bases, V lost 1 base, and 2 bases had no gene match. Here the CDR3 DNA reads TGTGCCAGCAGCTTAGTGACAGGGGGCCCCTACAATGAGCAGTTCTTC. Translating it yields CASSLVTGGPYNEQFF.

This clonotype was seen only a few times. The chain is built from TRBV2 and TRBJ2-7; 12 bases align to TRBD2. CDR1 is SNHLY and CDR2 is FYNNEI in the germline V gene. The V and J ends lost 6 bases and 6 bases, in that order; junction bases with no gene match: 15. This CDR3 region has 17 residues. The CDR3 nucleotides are TGTGCCAGCAGAGAACAGATTGGACTAGCGGGATCTGTCGAGCAGTACTTC. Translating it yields CASREQIGLAGSVEQYF.

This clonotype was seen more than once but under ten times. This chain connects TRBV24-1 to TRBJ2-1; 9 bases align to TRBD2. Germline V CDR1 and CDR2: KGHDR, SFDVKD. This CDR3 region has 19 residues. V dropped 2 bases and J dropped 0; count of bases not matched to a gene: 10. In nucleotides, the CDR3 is TGTGCCACCAGTGATTCAGCGGGAGGCGGACTAAGCTCCTACAATGAGCAGTTCTTC. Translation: CATSDSAGGGLSSYNEQFF.

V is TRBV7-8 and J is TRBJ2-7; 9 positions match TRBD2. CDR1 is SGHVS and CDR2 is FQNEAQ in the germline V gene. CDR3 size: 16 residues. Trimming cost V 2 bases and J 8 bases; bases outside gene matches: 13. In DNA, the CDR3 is TGTGCCAGCAGCTTATGGCAGGAGGTAGCGGGAGATAAGCAGTACTTC. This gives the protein CASSLWQEVAGDKQYF. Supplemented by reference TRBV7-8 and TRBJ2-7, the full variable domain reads GAGVSQSPRYKVAKRGQDVALRCDPISGHVSLFWYQQALGQGPEFLTYFQNEAQLDKSGLPSDRFFAERPEGSVSTLKIQRTQQEDSAVYLCASSLWQEVAGDKQYFGPGTRLTVT.